This T cell receptor beta chain was identified in a study of persistence of HIV-infected CD4 T cells. Cells were stimulated with overlapping HIV-1 Gag 15-mer peptides. CD4+ T cells upregulating both CD40 ligand and CD69 were sorted as responding cells. The libraries were made with immunoSEQ version 4 in survey mode. Sequencing used immunoSEQ multiplex PCR; TCRdb keeps in-frame clones, though not all of them. The sample shows roughly 20,000 clones, approximately 65% of them seen only once. Worth noting for this clone: Antigen: not known.

This receptor was taken from an adult woman with HIV who was CMV-seropositive. Sequencing used CD4+ T cells sorted from PBMCs after approximately 20-hour stimulation, obtained from a patient who received antiretroviral therapy.

CDR3 sequence reads: CSVDVGTPGSPLHF. The CDR3 DNA sequence: TGCAGCGTTGACGTCGGGACCCCCGGTTCACCCCTCCACTTT. The V and J genes are TRBV29-1 and TRBJ1-6; D is perhaps TRBD1 (5 bases). V lost 3 bases, J lost 9 bases, and 15 bases lay in between. This CDR3 is built from 14 residues. Germline V gives CDR1 SQVTM, CDR2 ANQGSEA. The variable domain in full, with the rest retrieved from reference TRBV29-1 and TRBJ1-6, is SAVISQKPSRDICQRGTSLTIQCQVDSQVTMMFWYRQQPGQSLTLIATANQGSEATYESGFVIDKFPISRPNLTFSTLTVSNMSPEDSSIYLCSVDVGTPGSPLHFGNGTRLTVT.